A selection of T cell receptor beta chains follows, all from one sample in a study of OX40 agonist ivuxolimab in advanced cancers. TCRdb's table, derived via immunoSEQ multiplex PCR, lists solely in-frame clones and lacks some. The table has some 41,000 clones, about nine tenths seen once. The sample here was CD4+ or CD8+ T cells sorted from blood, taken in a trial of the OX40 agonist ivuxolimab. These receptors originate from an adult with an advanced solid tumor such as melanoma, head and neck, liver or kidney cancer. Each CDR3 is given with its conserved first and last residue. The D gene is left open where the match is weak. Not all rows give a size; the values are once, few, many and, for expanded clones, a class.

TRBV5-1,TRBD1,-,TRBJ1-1,CASSPPEGQGVF,TGCGCCAGCAGCCCGCCGGAGGGACAGGGGGTCTTT
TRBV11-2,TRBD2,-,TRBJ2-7,CASSLVSSGSIWEQYF,TGTGCCAGCAGCTTAGTGTCTAGCGGGAGTATTTGGGAGCAGTACTTC
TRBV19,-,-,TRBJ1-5,CASSIDGQPYSNQPQHF,TGTGCCAGTAGTATCGATGGACAGCCTTATAGCAATCAGCCCCAGCATTTT
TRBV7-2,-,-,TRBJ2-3,CASSLPVIPDTQYF,TGTGCCAGCAGCTTACCGGTTATCCCAGATACGCAGTATTTT
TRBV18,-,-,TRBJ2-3,CASSPPVGSGTDTQYF,TGTGCCAGCTCACCACCCGTGGGTAGCGGCACAGATACGCAGTATTTT
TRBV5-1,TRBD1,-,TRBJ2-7,CASSLYRGQVEQYF,TGCGCCAGCAGCTTGTACAGGGGGCAGGTCGAGCAGTACTTC
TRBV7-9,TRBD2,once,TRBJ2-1,CASSFLRASGWSSYNEQFF,TGTGCCAGCAGCTTCCTTAGAGCTAGCGGGTGGAGCTCCTACAATGAGCAGTTCTTC
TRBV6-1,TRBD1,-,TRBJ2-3,CASRGGQGGSDTQYF,TGTGCCAGCAGGGGCGGACAGGGGGGGTCGGATACGCAGTATTTT
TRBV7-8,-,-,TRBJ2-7,CASSLIADRPNPYEQYF,TGTGCCAGCAGCTTAATTGCTGATCGACCTAATCCTTACGAGCAGTACTTC
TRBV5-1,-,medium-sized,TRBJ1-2,CARLDHGYTF,TGCGCCCGATTGGACCATGGCTACACCTTC
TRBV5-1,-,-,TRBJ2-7,CASSFPGGYEQYF,TGCGCCAGCAGCTTCCCCGGGGGATACGAGCAGTACTTC
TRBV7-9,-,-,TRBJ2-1,CASSWPLRSHNEQFF,TGTGCCAGCAGCTGGCCCCTCCGGTCCCACAATGAGCAGTTCTTC
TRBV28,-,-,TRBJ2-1,CASRSGGGYNEQFF,TGTGCCAGCAGGTCCGGAGGCGGCTACAATGAGCAGTTCTTC
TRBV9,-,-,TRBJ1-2,CASSAWSEAPRVNYGYTF,TGTGCCAGCAGCGCCTGGAGTGAGGCCCCCCGCGTTAACTATGGCTACACCTTC
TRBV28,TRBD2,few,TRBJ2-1,CASSSIAGGGNEQFF,TGTGCCAGCAGTTCCATAGCGGGAGGCGGCAATGAGCAGTTCTTC
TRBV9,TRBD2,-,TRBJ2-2,CASSQSAGVRPGELFF,TGTGCCAGCAGCCAGTCCGCGGGAGTCCGGCCCGGGGAGCTGTTTTTT